This T cell receptor beta chain originates from a study of blood T cell repertoires in COVID-19. CDR1 SGHRS and CDR2 YFSETQ come from the germline V gene. The CDR3 runs to 16 residues. The V and J ends lost 0 bases and 4 bases, in that order; junction bases with no gene match: 7. Original processing notes: The authors estimated nucleated cell counts from reference gene primer amplification. Repertoires were generated with immunoSEQ multiplex PCR, while TCRdb's copy carries only in-frame clones and drops some. D and trimming were read from the DNA, whereas the V and J calls and clone size are those reported in that table. This repertoire shows roughly 70,000 clones, approximately 90% found once; its top ten account for approximately 20%. By its share, this clone is large.

V is TRBV5-1 and J is TRBJ1-1; 9 bases map to TRBD1. The sample comprised peripheral blood. This sequence was found in a woman aged 80 or over with acute or convalescent COVID-19. In DNA form, the CDR3 reads TGCGCCAGCAGCTTGGTAACAGGGGGCTTTATCACTGAAGCTTTCTTT. Protein product: CASSLVTGGFITEAFF.